This T cell receptor (beta chain) comes out of a study of T cell responses to AZD1222 COVID-19 vaccine. General observations from the study: Baseline serology detected seropositivity in only six or seven AZD1222 recipients. Nearly half of spike-specific TCRs reportedly go after variant regions that carry no mutations. Possibly, clonal diversity was underestimated; donors were largely white British and included more females.

TCRdb keeps only in-frame clones here, not all; method: immunoSEQ multiplex PCR. The data contain 130,000 to 150,000 clones, over 75% of them seen just once; the ten biggest clones take up 1.6%. Points on this clone: The antigen remains unidentified.

The length of the CDR3 is 13 residues. Germline-derived CDR1 and CDR2 are MNHNY and SVGAGI (reference sequence). V shed 10 bases and J 9 bases; nucleotides not matched to a gene: 11. Sequencing was performed on peripheral blood, taken on day 0 of AZD1222 vaccination. This receptor was taken from an adult in good health. The chain is built from TRBV6-6 and TRBJ2-1; 8 bases align to TRBD1. CDR3: CATRTTGVGEQFF. In DNA, the CDR3 is TGTGCCACCCGGACGACAGGGGTAGGTGAGCAGTTCTTC.